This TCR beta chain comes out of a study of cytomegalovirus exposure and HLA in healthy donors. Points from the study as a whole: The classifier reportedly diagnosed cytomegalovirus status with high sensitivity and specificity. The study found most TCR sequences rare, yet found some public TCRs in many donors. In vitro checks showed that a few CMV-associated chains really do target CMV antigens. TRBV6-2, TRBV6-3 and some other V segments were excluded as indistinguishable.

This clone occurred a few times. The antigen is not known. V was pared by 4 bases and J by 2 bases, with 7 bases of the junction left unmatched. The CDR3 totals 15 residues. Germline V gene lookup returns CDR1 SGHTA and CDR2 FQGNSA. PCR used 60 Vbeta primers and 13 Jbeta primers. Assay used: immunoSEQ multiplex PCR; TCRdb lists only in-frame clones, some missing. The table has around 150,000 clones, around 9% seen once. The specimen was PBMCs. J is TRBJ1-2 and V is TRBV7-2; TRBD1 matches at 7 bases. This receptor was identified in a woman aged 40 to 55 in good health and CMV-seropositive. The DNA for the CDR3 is TGTGCCAGCAGCTCGACAGGGATCCTCAACTATGGCTACACCTTC. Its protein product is CASSSTGILNYGYTF.